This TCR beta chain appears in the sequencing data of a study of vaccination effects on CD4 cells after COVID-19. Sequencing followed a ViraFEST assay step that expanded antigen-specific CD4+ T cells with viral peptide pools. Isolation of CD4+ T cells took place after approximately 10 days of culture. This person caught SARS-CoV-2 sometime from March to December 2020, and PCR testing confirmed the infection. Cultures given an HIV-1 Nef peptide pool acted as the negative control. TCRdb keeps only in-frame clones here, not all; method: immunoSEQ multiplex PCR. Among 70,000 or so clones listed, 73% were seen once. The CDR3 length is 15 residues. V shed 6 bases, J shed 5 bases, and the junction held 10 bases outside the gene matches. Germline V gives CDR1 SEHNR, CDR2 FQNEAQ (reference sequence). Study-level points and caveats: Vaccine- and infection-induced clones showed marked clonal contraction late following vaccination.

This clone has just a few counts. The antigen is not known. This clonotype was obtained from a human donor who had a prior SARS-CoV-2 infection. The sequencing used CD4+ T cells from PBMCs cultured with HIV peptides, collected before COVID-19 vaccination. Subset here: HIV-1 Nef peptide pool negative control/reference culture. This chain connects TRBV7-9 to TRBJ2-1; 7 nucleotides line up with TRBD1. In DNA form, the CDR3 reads TGTGCCAGCAGGCAACAGACAGGGTACGACAATGAGCAGTTCTTC. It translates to CASRQQTGYDNEQFF.